The rows below give T cell receptor beta chains drawn from one sample of a study of T-cell memory formation after mild COVID-19. TCRdb processed the 5' RACE reads anew with MiXCR; each CDR3 protein has one entry. The profile shows 500,000 to 600,000 distinct CDR3 sequences, roughly 18% of them singletons. The sample consisted of PBMCs or a T cell subset sorted from them (not recorded which). The receptors were gathered from an adult woman who had mild COVID-19 (a few samples of this study predate the infection). Cell type and time point are not known. CDR3s include the opening cysteine and the closing phenylalanine or tryptophan. D genes are given only for firm matches. Size tells how often a clone was seen (once, few, many) or the class of an expanded clone, and some rows leave it out.

d_gene: NA
abundance: NA
j_gene: TRBJ1-2
v_gene: TRBV5-1
CDR3aa: CASSLSDPDGYTF
CDR3nt: TGCGCCAGCAGCTTGAGCGATCCCGATGGCTACACCTTC

d_gene: NA
abundance: NA
j_gene: TRBJ2-7
v_gene: TRBV6-5
CDR3aa: CASSYSTFSSSYEQYF
CDR3nt: TGTGCCAGCAGTTACTCTACGTTCTCCAGCTCCTACGAGCAGTACTTC

d_gene: TRBD1
abundance: NA
j_gene: TRBJ1-5
v_gene: TRBV2
CDR3aa: CASSDSGTGNQPQHF
CDR3nt: TGTGCCAGCAGTGACTCGGGGACAGGTAATCAGCCCCAGCATTTT

d_gene: NA
abundance: NA
j_gene: TRBJ2-6
v_gene: TRBV19
CDR3aa: CASSILGGSGANVLTF
CDR3nt: TGTGCCAGTAGTATATTGGGGGGCTCTGGGGCCAACGTCCTGACTTTC

d_gene: TRBD2
abundance: NA
j_gene: TRBJ2-5
v_gene: TRBV30
CDR3aa: CAWSGGLAGGQGTQYF
CDR3nt: TGTGCCTGGAGTGGAGGACTAGCGGGAGGGCAGGGGACCCAGTACTTC

d_gene: TRBD1
abundance: NA
j_gene: TRBJ2-6
v_gene: TRBV9
CDR3aa: CASSVVGQSSGANVLTF
CDR3nt: TGTGCCAGCAGCGTAGTGGGACAGAGCTCTGGGGCCAACGTCCTGACTTTC

d_gene: NA
abundance: few
j_gene: TRBJ2-3
v_gene: TRBV4-1
CDR3aa: CASSQGAGAADTQYF
CDR3nt: TGCGCCAGCAGCCAAGGAGCAGGGGCCGCAGATACGCAGTATTTT

d_gene: NA
abundance: NA
j_gene: TRBJ1-1
v_gene: TRBV12-3/TRBV12-4
CDR3aa: CASSFWQGTEAFF
CDR3nt: TGTGCCAGCAGTTTTTGGCAGGGCACTGAAGCTTTCTTT

d_gene: TRBD2
abundance: few
j_gene: TRBJ2-7
v_gene: TRBV28
CDR3aa: CASSLGGRALEQYF
CDR3nt: TGTGCCAGCAGTTTAGGAGGGAGGGCCTTAGAGCAGTACTTC

d_gene: NA
abundance: NA
j_gene: TRBJ1-2
v_gene: TRBV30
CDR3aa: CAWSVGVKGAYTF
CDR3nt: TGTGCCTGGAGTGTAGGCGTCAAAGGAGCGTACACCTTC

d_gene: TRBD1
abundance: NA
j_gene: TRBJ2-7
v_gene: TRBV6-6
CDR3aa: CASTYRGDEQYF
CDR3nt: TGTGCCAGCACCTACAGGGGGGACGAGCAGTACTTC

d_gene: NA
abundance: few
j_gene: TRBJ1-6
v_gene: TRBV7-8
CDR3aa: CASSFPGLLGSPLHF
CDR3nt: TGTGCCAGCAGCTTTCCGGGACTCTTGGGTTCACCCCTCCACTTT

d_gene: NA
abundance: NA
j_gene: TRBJ2-3
v_gene: TRBV7-2
CDR3aa: CASSLDWGDTQYF
CDR3nt: TGTGCCAGCAGCTTAGATTGGGGGGATACGCAGTATTTT

d_gene: NA
abundance: NA
j_gene: TRBJ2-5
v_gene: TRBV11-2
CDR3aa: CASSAFGETQYF
CDR3nt: TGTGCCAGCAGCGCCTTTGGGGAGACCCAGTACTTC

d_gene: TRBD1
abundance: NA
j_gene: TRBJ2-7
v_gene: TRBV6-1
CDR3aa: CASKRTGDSYEQYF
CDR3nt: TGTGCCAGCAAGAGGACAGGGGACTCCTACGAGCAGTACTTC

d_gene: NA
abundance: NA
j_gene: TRBJ2-1
v_gene: TRBV5-1
CDR3aa: CASSLGPQAPYNEQFF
CDR3nt: TGCGCCAGCAGCTTGGGGCCCCAAGCCCCCTACAATGAGCAGTTCTTC

d_gene: NA
abundance: few
j_gene: TRBJ2-7
v_gene: TRBV12-3/TRBV12-4
CDR3aa: CASSLLVTAYEQYF
CDR3nt: TGTGCCAGCAGTTTGTTAGTCACCGCCTACGAGCAGTACTTC

d_gene: NA
abundance: many
j_gene: TRBJ1-1
v_gene: TRBV19
CDR3aa: CASGMGTEAFF
CDR3nt: TGTGCCAGTGGGATGGGAACTGAAGCTTTCTTT

d_gene: TRBD1
abundance: few
j_gene: TRBJ2-5
v_gene: TRBV23-1
CDR3aa: CASSHTGAYQETQYF
CDR3nt: TGCGCCAGCAGTCACACAGGGGCCTACCAAGAGACCCAGTACTTC

d_gene: NA
abundance: NA
j_gene: TRBJ1-1
v_gene: TRBV16
CDR3aa: CASSQLQATEAFF
CDR3nt: TGTGCCAGCAGCCAATTACAGGCAACTGAAGCTTTCTTT

d_gene: NA
abundance: few
j_gene: TRBJ2-7
v_gene: TRBV7-2
CDR3aa: CASSLARRPEQYF
CDR3nt: TGTGCCAGCAGCTTAGCTCGGCGTCCCGAGCAGTACTTC

d_gene: TRBD1
abundance: NA
j_gene: TRBJ1-1
v_gene: TRBV7-3
CDR3aa: CASSLIPGQYPTEAFF
CDR3nt: TGTGCCAGCAGCTTAATCCCGGGACAGTATCCCACTGAAGCTTTCTTT

d_gene: TRBD2
abundance: few
j_gene: TRBJ2-1
v_gene: TRBV11-1
CDR3aa: CASSSKGLAGGSYNEQFF
CDR3nt: TGTGCCAGCAGCTCCAAGGGACTAGCGGGGGGGAGCTACAATGAGCAGTTCTTC

d_gene: NA
abundance: NA
j_gene: TRBJ2-2
v_gene: TRBV10-3
CDR3aa: CAISPGAGELFF
CDR3nt: TGTGCCATCAGTCCGGGCGCCGGGGAGCTGTTTTTT

d_gene: NA
abundance: NA
j_gene: TRBJ1-2
v_gene: TRBV4-1
CDR3aa: CASSQDHSGVYGYTF
CDR3nt: TGCGCCAGCAGCCAAGATCATTCCGGGGTTTATGGCTACACCTTC

d_gene: NA
abundance: NA
j_gene: TRBJ2-1
v_gene: TRBV4-2
CDR3aa: CASRQDTGSSYNEQFF
CDR3nt: TGTGCCAGCAGGCAAGATACGGGGAGCTCCTACAATGAGCAGTTCTTC